Given below is one TCR beta chain in context. The V segment lost 3 bases and the J segment 0 bases; nucleotides outside the gene matches: 9. The germline gives CDR1 DFQATT, CDR2 SNEGSKA (reference sequence). The CDR3 is 17 amino acids. There were TCR beta CDR3 regions amplified from RNA transcripts. An initial round of RT-PCR targeting the TCR CDR3 relied on the HTBI primer set. TCRdb re-called the multiplex PCR reads through MiXCR, storing one row per CDR3 protein. The data hold around 520,000 distinct CDR3 sequences, with 13% to 15% observed a single time. The data belong to a study of T cells in Graves' hyperthyroidism and ophthalmopathy.

This TCR was sampled from a woman aged 40 to 50 with Graves' hyperthyroidism. The rearrangement links TRBV20-1 to TRBJ2-7; 12 bases match TRBD2. The sequencing sample was made of blood. CDR3 DNA: TGCAGTGCTAGCGATAGGACTAGCGGGACGTCCTCCTACGAGCAGTACTTC. Translating gives CSASDRTSGTSSYEQYF.